This T cell receptor beta chain derives from a study of shared clonotypes between healthy human individuals (TCRdb year 2020). Some background on the complete study: A few men and a couple of women, aged 18 to 49 years, made up the cohort. For each donor, CD4 naive and CD4 memory were each given three plates, CD8 naive was given two plates, and CD8 memory was given one plate. Blood TCR repertoires of roughly five healthy adults were deeply sequenced to estimate repertoire size and the extent of clonotype sharing between individuals. To increase sequencing depth and limit assay-specific biases, TCR repertoire library preparation and sequencing were carried out by different laboratories using diverse techniques. Leukapheresis yielded between about 0.9 and 10 billion PBMCs per donor. Points the paper makes about the study in general: The small number of donors limited the genetic and exposure-history diversity represented. Sampling was restricted to blood, and TCR repertoires in tissues likely differ from the TCR repertoires found in blood. Estimated clonotype richness was generally larger for naive than for memory subsets. Even with the large sequencing depth, rarefaction of the sorted-subset datasets indicated that sequencing was incomplete. Sharing across several donors was observed for about 5% of naive CD4, 3% to 3.5% of naive CD8, around 2.5% of memory CD4, and around 0.42% of memory CD8 clonotypes. Clonotypes shared by all four sorted-subset donors showed higher generation probabilities than non-shared clonotypes. Pairwise subsampling indicated that sequencing depth was expected to affect the degree of clonotype sharing among donors.

Trimming at the junction amounts to 2 bases on V and 1 base on J, and the germline ends lie 12 bases apart. In the germline V gene, CDR1 corresponds to MDHEN and CDR2 to SYDVKM. From cysteine to phenylalanine, the CDR3 is 15 amino acids long. CDR3 DNA is the only sequence kept; it has 45 bases, read in frame from the first base. The donors were healthy, HIV-negative adults who had no recently reported acute infections or vaccinations. Only Caucasian adults living in Nashville, Tennessee, USA were represented among the donors. Magnetic negative selection was used to enrich CD4+ T cells, after which naive cells were positively selected on CD45RA and the negative fraction became the memory subset. After blood collection by leukapheresis, PBMCs were isolated using Ficoll-Histopaque density gradient centrifugation and then cryopreserved in the vapor phase of liquid nitrogen. Purity and quantity of every magnetically sorted T cell population were checked by analytical flow cytometry. Genomic DNA was isolated from every sorted fraction and measured by UV absorbance on a Nanodrop 2000c.

Using the deep immunoSEQ assay, multiplex PCR amplified TCR CDR3 regions from genomic DNA. For each cell subset, the extracted genomic DNA was distributed evenly across all wells of several immunoSEQ 96-well plates, and each plate served as one replicate. For sorted subsets, 200 to 250 ng of genomic DNA, equivalent to some 30,000 T cell genomes, went into each replicate PCR. Purified libraries were measured with a Qubit 3.0 fluorometer, size-checked on a Bioanalyzer 2100, and measured again with the KAPA Library Quantification kit. Every immunoSEQ 96-well plate was sequenced on a separate single-read 150-cycle Illumina NextSeq 550 flow cell. Regarding the original processing steps: Because the immunoSEQ output included only junctional sequences and no quality scores, the filtering could not be the same as the filtering used for full-length reads. Sequences were annotated with PyIR, a Python wrapper for IgBLAST v1.9, and V/J genes and CDR3 were assigned using IMGT germline references. Any read was removed if the V/J assignment was weak (E-value above 1e-6), the CDR3 was missing, or the read contained stop codons, out-of-frame junctions, or ambiguous translated residues. V3J clonotypes were defined as sequences sharing an identical inferred V gene, J gene, and CDR3 amino acid sequence. Percentage overlap between repertoires was calculated by dividing the number of shared unique clonotypes by the size of the smaller repertoire. Richness of each repertoire was evaluated using RTK rarefaction, the Chao1 estimator, and Recon v2.1 estimates of unobserved clonotypes. For all TCRbeta clonotypes obtained by the gDNA method from four donors, generation probabilities were computed with OLGA. In its TCRdb copy, this immuneACCESS table keeps in-frame sequences only and misses some clones. Where compared with another copy, unresolved V genes explain less than half of these, and the others have no known cause. That table furnishes V, J and clone size, whereas the DNA furnished D and trimming. Recorded for this sample are millions of clones; more than 80% of them occurred a single time. The ten biggest clones cover approximately 0.4% of the sample.

Concerning this clone: Its target antigen remains unknown. It has no much larger one-base neighbor in the sample; base qualities were not kept.

The TCR originated in a man between 18 and 35 years old in good health. Some clones in this sample may be carry-over from other donors' samples. Rearrangement joined TRBV28 to TRBJ2-7; the D gene could be either TRBD1 or TRBD2, each agreeing at 5 bases. The sequenced sample was naive CD4+ T cells from PBMCs. The label giving this sample's cell subset or site can be read as: CD45RA+ positively selected. The sequenced DNA is TGTGCCAGCAGTTTACAGGGAGAAGGTTCCTACGAGCAGTACTTC. Translated, this is CASSLQGEGSYEQYF.